This TCR beta chain is drawn from a study of T cell responses to AZD1222 COVID-19 vaccine. CDR1 is SEHNR and CDR2 is FQNEAQ in the germline V gene (reference sequence). This CDR3 region has 14 residues. V was trimmed by 2 bases and J by 7 bases, leaving 12 bases between them. As for this clone: Its specificity is not known.

TCRdb's table, derived via immunoSEQ multiplex PCR, lists solely in-frame clones and lacks some. The sample lists 95,000 to 110,000 clones, 93% occurring once. Overall study results and limits: It should be noted that donors were predominantly white British and more often female, and clonal diversity was possibly underestimated. Along spike, vaccine-associated CD4 TCRs were found throughout, with dominance at 160-218 and 743-854.

This rearrangement joins TRBV7-9 to TRBJ2-1, with D tentatively TRBD2 (6 bases). The sequence came from an adult in good health. The sample here was peripheral blood, taken on day 0 of AZD1222 vaccination. CDR3 sequence (DNA): TGTGCCAGCAGCTTATCGGGGGTACGGAATGAGCAGTTCTTC. This encodes CASSLSGVRNEQFF.